A single sample is the source of the 32 T cell receptor beta chains below, sequenced in a study of T cell responses to AZD1222 COVID-19 vaccine. Profiling relied on immunoSEQ multiplex PCR, and the TCRdb table lists in-frame clones only, not all of them. The table lists over 100,000 clones, 91% of them singletons. The specimen comprised peripheral blood, sampled on day 0 of AZD1222 vaccination. These receptors all stem from an adult in good health.

The chain is built from TRBV10-3 and TRBJ2-1; 9 nucleotides agree with TRBD2. The germline gives CDR1 ENHRY, CDR2 SYGVKD. This CDR3 has 16 amino acids. Trimming cost V 4 bases and J 8 bases; bases outside gene matches: 12. The CDR3 DNA reads as TGTGCCATCAGTGGTCTTGGGCGGGGGGGCATAGATGAGCAGTTCTTC. Encoded protein: CAISGLGRGGIDEQFF.

This chain uses TRBV2 with TRBJ2-3; the D gene is possibly TRBD2 (6 bases). Germline V gene data show CDR1 as SNHLY and CDR2 as FYNNEI. The V gene lost 6 bases and the J gene lost 4 bases, with 8 bases spanning the gap. This CDR3 spans 12 amino acids. For the CDR3, the DNA is TGTGCCAGCAGGACTAGTGCAGATACGCAGTATTTT. It is translated as CASRTSADTQYF.

The chain recombines TRBV7-2 with TRBJ1-5, with 8 bases identical to TRBD1. The V gene's germline CDR1 is SGHTA and CDR2 FQGNSA. This CDR3 region has 14 residues. V was pared by 5 bases and J by 6 bases, with 6 bases of the junction left unmatched. Written as DNA, the CDR3 is TGTGCCAGCAGCACAGGGGGGGGCCTTCAGCCCCAGCATTTT. Its translation: CASSTGGGLQPQHF. The full variable domain, with the rest looked up from reference TRBV7-2 and TRBJ1-5, is GAGVSQSPSNKVTEKGKDVELRCDPISGHTALYWYRQSLGQGLEFLIYFQGNSAPDKSGLPSDRFSAERTGGSVSTLTIQRTQQEDSAVYLCASSTGGGLQPQHFGDGTRLSIL.

The chain has TRBV6-2 or TRBV6-3 and TRBJ2-1, with TRBD2 matching over 13 bases. This CDR3 spans 15 amino acids. The ends lost 5 bases at V and 8 bases at J; junction bases unmatched: 6. The germline V gene encodes CDR1 MNHEY and CDR2 SVGEGT. CDR3: CASSILAGGFDEQFF. The DNA of the CDR3 is TGTGCCAGCAGTATACTAGCGGGGGGGTTCGATGAGCAGTTCTTC.

This chain joins TRBV7-2 and TRBJ1-2; a weak D match, TRBD1 (5 bases). CDR1 and CDR2 (germline): SGHTA, FQGNSA. CDR3 length: 13 residues. The V end was cut by 3 bases, the J end by 7 bases, with 12 bases between. CDR3 protein: CASSLDTWRGYTF. As DNA, the CDR3 is TGTGCCAGCAGCTTGGACACCTGGCGTGGCTACACCTTC.

The chain carries TRBV6-5 and TRBJ1-2; 7 nucleotides line up with TRBD1. V shed 6 bases and J 2 bases; nucleotides not matched to a gene: 6. The CDR3 is 14 amino acids. CDR1 and CDR2 from the germline V gene are MNHEY and SVGAGI. For the CDR3, the DNA is TGTGCCAGCAGCACGACAGGGCCCAACTATGGCTACACCTTC. This gives the protein CASSTTGPNYGYTF.

The chain recombines TRBV5-6 with TRBJ1-6; TRBD1 matches 10 bases. In germline, CDR1 is SGHDT, CDR2 YYEEEE. The J segment lost 10 bases and the V segment lost 4 bases, leaving 8 bases of the junction unmatched. The CDR3 totals 15 residues. The CDR3 reads CASSPLTGGWSPLHF. CDR3 DNA: TGTGCCAGCAGCCCTCTGACAGGGGGCTGGTCACCCCTCCACTTT.

V is TRBV7-2 and J is TRBJ1-1, with unresolved D. V lost 0 bases, J lost 5 bases, and 13 bases lay in between. The CDR3 sequence is 15 residues long. Germline assignment: CDR1 SGHTA and CDR2 FQGNSA. CDR3 in amino acids: CASSLAGRVTTEAFF. The CDR3, as DNA: TGTGCCAGCAGCTTAGCCGGGAGGGTTACGACTGAAGCTTTCTTT.

This clone was recorded once. V usage is TRBV6-2 or TRBV6-3 and J usage is TRBJ1-5; unclear D gene. The CDR3 sequence is 14 residues long. V lost 2 bases, J lost 7 bases, and 12 bases lay in between. Germline CDR1 is MNHEY and CDR2 is SVGEGT. Written as DNA, the CDR3 is TGTGCCAGCAGTTACCAAATCATGGGGCAGCCCCAGCATTTT. Translated, it gives CASSYQIMGQPQHF.

This clone was counted only a few times. V usage is TRBV3-1 (or the pseudogene TRBV3-2) and J usage is TRBJ1-4, with a possible D match to TRBD1 (6 bases). The CDR3 loop spans 17 amino acids. Germline V gene data show CDR1 as LGHDT and CDR2 as YNNKEL (reference sequence). Trimming stripped 0 bases from V and 8 bases from J, with 19 bases between. The CDR3 DNA reads TGTGCCAGCAGCCAAGATCTATTGTCGGCAGGGGCCGAAAAACTGTTTTTT. The encoded protein is CASSQDLLSAGAEKLFF.

This clone was picked up a small number of times. The chain recombines TRBV7-2 with TRBJ2-2; tentative D call: TRBD1 (6 bases). Per germline, CDR1 SGHTA and CDR2 FQGNSA. CDR3 size: 15 residues. V was trimmed by 5 bases and J by 1 base, leaving 11 bases between them. Written as DNA, the CDR3 is TGTGCCAGCAGCCGCAGGGGCGAGAACACCGGGGAGCTGTTTTTT. Translation gives CASSRRGENTGELFF.

The chain couples TRBV2 to TRBJ2-5; tentative D call: TRBD2 (7 bases). Germline assignment: CDR1 SNHLY and CDR2 FYNNEI. The CDR3 is 13 residues long. V was cut by 11 bases and J by 5 bases, with 18 bases left in between. CDR3 nucleotides: TGTGCCGCCACGGCGGGGGCGGGGGAGACCCAGTACTTC. It encodes CAATAGAGETQYF.

V is TRBV5-4 and J is TRBJ2-1; 9 bases align to TRBD1. This CDR3 contains 17 residues. The trim removed 0 bases at V and 5 bases at J, leaving 9 bases unmatched. Looked up from germline, CDR1 is SGHNT and CDR2 is YYREEE (reference sequence). CDR3 loop: CASSLAWDRVGDNEQFF. In DNA form, the CDR3 reads TGTGCCAGCAGCTTGGCCTGGGACAGGGTTGGGGACAATGAGCAGTTCTTC.

The chain links TRBV24-1 to TRBJ1-3; D is unresolved. V was clipped by 6 bases and J by 4 bases, with 15 bases between them. This CDR3 has 15 residues. The germline CDR1 and CDR2 sequences are KGHDR and SFDVKD. The CDR3 loop is CATSTYVGPGNTIYF. DNA for the CDR3: TGTGCCACCAGTACATATGTAGGGCCCGGAAACACCATATATTTT.

The chain is built from TRBV4-3 and TRBJ1-3; 10 positions match TRBD1. The V segment lost 3 bases and the J segment 1 base; nucleotides outside the gene matches: 9. CDR3 size: 18 residues. CDR1 and CDR2 from the germline V gene are LGHNA and YSLEER. For the CDR3, the DNA is TGCGCCAGCAGCCAGCAGATCGGGACAGGGGAATCTGGAAACACCATATATTTT. Protein sequence: CASSQQIGTGESGNTIYF.

CDR3 coding DNA: TGTGCCAGCAGCCGGGTTTATGGCTACACCTTC. Its translation is CASSRVYGYTF. This chain connects TRBV7-9 to TRBJ1-2; no definite D call. CDR3 length: 11 residues. In germline, CDR1 is SEHNR, CDR2 FQNEAQ (reference sequence). V lost 5 bases to trimming and J lost 5 bases, with 6 bases between them.

This clone was picked up a small number of times. The J gene is TRBJ1-5, the V gene TRBV7-9; tentative D call: TRBD1 (5 bases). This CDR3 spans 15 amino acids. The V end lost 0 bases, the J end lost 2 bases, and 8 bases lay between the germline ends. CDR1 is SEHNR, CDR2 FQNEAQ, per germline (reference sequence). CDR3 nucleotides: TGTGCCAGCAGCTTAGCGTCGGGGGGCAATCAGCCCCAGCATTTT. Amino acids: CASSLASGGNQPQHF. Supplemented by reference TRBV7-9 and TRBJ1-5, the full variable domain reads DTGVSQNPRHKITKRGQNVTFRCDPISEHNRLYWYRQTLGQGPEFLTYFQNEAQLEKSRLLSDRFSAERPKGSFSTLEIQRTEQGDSAMYLCASSLASGGNQPQHFGDGTRLSIL.

CDR3 loop: CASTSGSGYGYTF. The CDR3 nucleotides read TGTGCCAGCACCTCAGGGAGTGGCTATGGCTACACCTTC. The chain links TRBV12-3 or TRBV12-4 to TRBJ1-2; tentatively, D is TRBD1 (5 bases). CDR3 length equals 13 residues. Deletions cut 7 bases from V and 4 bases from J, with 13 bases between.

This chain joins TRBV11-2 and TRBJ1-2, with unresolved D. There are 14 residues in the CDR3. Germline values: CDR1 SGHAT, CDR2 FQNNGV. The V end lost 7 bases, the J end lost 5 bases, and 17 bases lay between the germline ends. CDR3 nucleotides: TGTGCCAGCAACAACTCCCGGGGAAAATATGGCTACACCTTC. It specifies CASNNSRGKYGYTF.

The gene calls are TRBV5-1 and TRBJ1-2; 7 bases map to TRBD1. Per the germline V gene, CDR1 is SGHRS and CDR2 is YFSETQ. This CDR3 region has 15 residues. Losses at the gene ends were 0 bases for V and 5 bases for J; bases not matched to a gene: 7. The CDR3 nucleotides read TGCGCCAGCAGCTTGGACGGGACAGTGACTTATGGCTACACCTTC. Its translation: CASSLDGTVTYGYTF.

The J gene is TRBJ1-5, the V gene TRBV28; 9 bases map to TRBD1. Losses at the gene ends were 5 bases for V and 7 bases for J; bases not matched to a gene: 6. Germline CDR1 is MDHEN and CDR2 is SYDVKM. The CDR3 has 14 residues. CDR3 coding DNA: TGTGCCAGCAGTCCCGGGACAGGGCGGCAGCCCCAGCATTTT. Its protein is CASSPGTGRQPQHF.

This chain connects TRBV6-5 to TRBJ1-2, with D possibly being TRBD1 (5 bases). Germline-derived CDR1 and CDR2 are MNHEY and SVGAGI. V lost 2 bases and J 7 bases, leaving 17 bases between the germline ends. This CDR3 has 15 amino acids. CDR3 sequence reads: CASSYVASGSGGYTF. Here the CDR3 DNA reads TGTGCCAGCAGTTACGTTGCATCAGGGTCGGGTGGCTACACCTTC.

The chain joins TRBV15 to TRBJ1-4; D perhaps matches TRBD1 (5 bases). The CDR3 contains 15 residues. Germline CDR1 LNHNV, CDR2 YYDKDF (reference sequence). V lost 3 bases and J lost 10, with 18 bases in between. The CDR3 DNA follows: TGTGCCACCAGCAGGGGGACCCAGGGCGTAGGAAAACTGTTTTTT. It translates to CATSRGTQGVGKLFF.

The V call is TRBV7-2, the J call TRBJ1-5; D ambiguous. The germline V and J ends were trimmed by 5 bases and 8 bases, with 10 bases remaining between them. CDR3 length equals 12 residues. CDR1 and CDR2 from the germline V gene are SGHTA and FQGNSA. In DNA form, the CDR3 reads TGTGCCAGCAGCACCGATGTCAAGCCCCAGCATTTT. This translates into CASSTDVKPQHF. The full variable domain, rest sourced from reference TRBV7-2 and TRBJ1-5, is GAGVSQSPSNKVTEKGKDVELRCDPISGHTALYWYRQSLGQGLEFLIYFQGNSAPDKSGLPSDRFSAERTGGSVSTLTIQRTQQEDSAVYLCASSTDVKPQHFGDGTRLSIL.

The chain is built from TRBV19 and TRBJ2-3; no reliable D call. The germline V gene has CDR1 LNHDA and CDR2 SQIVND (reference sequence). The CDR3 is 19 amino acids. V dropped 0 bases and J dropped 2 bases, with 21 bases sitting between them. Written as DNA, the CDR3 is TGTGCCAGTAGTATAGAAAGCCGCCGGCCCTCTCAGTTCACAGATACGCAGTATTTT. Amino acids: CASSIESRRPSQFTDTQYF.

The chain joins TRBV18 to TRBJ1-2; the D is unclear. V was clipped by 2 bases and J by 4 bases, with 14 bases between them. The CDR3 covers 15 residues. Germline assignment: CDR1 KGHSH and CDR2 LQKENI. The CDR3 sequence is CASSPTIQAAYGYTF. DNA of the CDR3: TGTGCCAGCTCACCAACGATCCAGGCTGCCTATGGCTACACCTTC.

A single count supports this clone. This chain uses TRBV6-4 with TRBJ2-7; D uncertain. The CDR3 length is 18 residues. V was cut by 0 bases and J by 3 bases, with 21 bases left in between. Germline CDR1 MRHNA, CDR2 SNTAGT. The CDR3 protein is CASSDSWVSKESGYEQYF. CDR3 nucleotide sequence: TGTGCCAGCAGTGACTCGTGGGTGAGTAAGGAATCCGGCTACGAGCAGTACTTC.

The chain combines TRBV4-2 with TRBJ1-5, with D possibly matching TRBD1 (6 bases). V was pared by 8 bases and J by 5 bases, with 13 bases between. Germline V gene lookup returns CDR1 LGHNA and CDR2 YNFKEQ. This CDR3 contains 13 residues. The CDR3 nucleotides are TGTGCCAGCCGGGGGGGCGCGGATCAGCCCCAGCATTTT. This sequence encodes CASRGGADQPQHF.

The gene calls are TRBV2 and TRBJ2-7; weak D call: TRBD1 (6 bases). V dropped 4 bases and J dropped 2 bases, with 24 bases sitting between them. The CDR3 spans 18 residues. Germline assignment: CDR1 SNHLY and CDR2 FYNNEI. The CDR3 is CASSGVSPHGGQTYEQYF. The CDR3 region has the DNA TGTGCCAGCAGTGGAGTATCCCCCCACGGTGGACAGACCTACGAGCAGTACTTC.

Only one count was recorded for this clone. This sequence joins TRBV18 and TRBJ1-6, with D perhaps matching TRBD1 (6 bases). Germline V gives CDR1 KGHSH, CDR2 LQKENI. This CDR3 region has 17 residues. V gave up 0 bases and J gave up 7 bases, with 16 bases separating them. Written as DNA, the CDR3 is TGTGCCAGCTCACCACCGAGTCCAGGGGTGGGGAATTCACCCCTCCACTTT. This encodes CASSPPSPGVGNSPLHF.

Here the CDR3 reads CASSFRGQVNTQYF. In DNA form, the CDR3 reads TGTGCCAGCAGTTTCCGGGGGCAAGTGAATACGCAGTATTTT. The rearrangement links TRBV27 to TRBJ2-3, with D possibly being TRBD1 or TRBD2 (6 bases each). Germline V gene sequence: CDR1 MNHEY, CDR2 SMNVEV (reference sequence). Trimming took off 3 bases at V and 7 bases at J, with 14 bases between the two ends. This CDR3 comprises 14 residues.

V usage is TRBV9 and J usage is TRBJ2-2, with D possibly called TRBD1 or TRBD2 (5 bases each). The length of the CDR3 is 17 residues. The germline CDR1 and CDR2 sequences are SGDLS and YYNGEE. Trimming stripped 0 bases from V and 4 bases from J, with 16 bases between. The CDR3 spells CASSVGGRRGLTGELFF. For the CDR3, the DNA is TGTGCCAGCAGCGTAGGAGGGAGACGGGGCCTCACCGGGGAGCTGTTTTTT.